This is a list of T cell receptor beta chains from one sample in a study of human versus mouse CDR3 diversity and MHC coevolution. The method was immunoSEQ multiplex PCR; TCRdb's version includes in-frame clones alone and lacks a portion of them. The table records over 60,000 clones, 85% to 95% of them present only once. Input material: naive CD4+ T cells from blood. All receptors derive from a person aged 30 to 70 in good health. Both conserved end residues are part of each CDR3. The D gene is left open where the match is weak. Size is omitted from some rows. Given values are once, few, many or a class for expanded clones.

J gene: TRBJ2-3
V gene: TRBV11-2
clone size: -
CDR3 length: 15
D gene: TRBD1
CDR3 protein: CASSFVRGRGDTQYF
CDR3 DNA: TGTGCCAGCAGCTTCGTGAGGGGGCGAGGAGATACGCAGTATTTT

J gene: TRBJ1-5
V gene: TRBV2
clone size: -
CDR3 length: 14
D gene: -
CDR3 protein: CASRAGDSNQPQHF
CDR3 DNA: TGTGCCAGCAGGGCAGGGGATAGCAATCAGCCCCAGCATTTT

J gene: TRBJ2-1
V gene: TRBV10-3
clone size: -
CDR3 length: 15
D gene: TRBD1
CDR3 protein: CAILKVTGGYNEQFF
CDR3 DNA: TGTGCCATCCTAAAGGTGACAGGGGGCTACAATGAGCAGTTCTTC

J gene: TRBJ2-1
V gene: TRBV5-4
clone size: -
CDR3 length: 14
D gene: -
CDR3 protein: CASSSSSSYNEQFF
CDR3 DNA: TGTGCCAGCAGCTCCTCCTCCTCCTACAATGAGCAGTTCTTC

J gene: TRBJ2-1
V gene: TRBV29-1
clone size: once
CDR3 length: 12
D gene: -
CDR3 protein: CSAADSLNEQFF
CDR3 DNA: TGCAGCGCCGCGGACAGCCTAAATGAGCAGTTCTTC

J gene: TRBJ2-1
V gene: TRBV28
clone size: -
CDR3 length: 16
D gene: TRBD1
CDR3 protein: CASSPLGTGSPKEQFF
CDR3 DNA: TGTGCCAGCAGTCCGTTAGGGACAGGGTCCCCTAAGGAGCAGTTCTTC

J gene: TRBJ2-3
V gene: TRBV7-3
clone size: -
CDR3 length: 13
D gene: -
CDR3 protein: CASSLLPGDTQYF
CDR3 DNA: TGTGCCAGCAGCTTACTCCCAGGAGATACGCAGTATTTT

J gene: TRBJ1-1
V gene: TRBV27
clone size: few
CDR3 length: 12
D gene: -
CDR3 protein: CASSPGETEAFF
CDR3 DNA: TGTGCCAGCAGTCCAGGGGAAACTGAAGCTTTCTTT

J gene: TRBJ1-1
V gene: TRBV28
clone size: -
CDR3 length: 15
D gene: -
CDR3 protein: CASSLFGTPNTEAFF
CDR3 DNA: TGTGCCAGCAGTTTATTTGGGACACCGAACACTGAAGCTTTCTTT

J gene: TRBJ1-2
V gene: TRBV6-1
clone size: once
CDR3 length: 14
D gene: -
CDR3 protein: CASSDRGPNYGYTF
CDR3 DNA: TGTGCCAGCAGTGACAGGGGACCCAACTATGGCTACACCTTC

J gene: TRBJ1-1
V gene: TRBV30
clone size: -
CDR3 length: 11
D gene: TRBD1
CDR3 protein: CARQGEPEAFF
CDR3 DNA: TGTGCTCGACAGGGCGAACCTGAAGCTTTCTTT

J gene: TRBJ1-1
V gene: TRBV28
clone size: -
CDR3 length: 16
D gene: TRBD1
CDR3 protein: CASSPYRGTVNTEAFF
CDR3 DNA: TGTGCCAGCAGTCCGTACAGGGGTACAGTGAACACTGAAGCTTTCTTT

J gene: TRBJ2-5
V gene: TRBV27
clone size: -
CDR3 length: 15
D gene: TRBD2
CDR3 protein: CASRDRLAGDVTQYF
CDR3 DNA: TGTGCCAGCAGGGATCGACTAGCGGGGGATGTGACCCAGTACTTC

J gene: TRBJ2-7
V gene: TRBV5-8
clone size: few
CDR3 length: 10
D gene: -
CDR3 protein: CASLRYEQYF
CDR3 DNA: TGTGCCAGCCTGCGCTACGAGCAGTACTTC

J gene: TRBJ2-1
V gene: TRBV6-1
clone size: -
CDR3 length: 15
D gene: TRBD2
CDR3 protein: CASTRGLAGYNEQFF
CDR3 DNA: TGTGCCAGCACGCGGGGACTAGCGGGATACAATGAGCAGTTCTTC

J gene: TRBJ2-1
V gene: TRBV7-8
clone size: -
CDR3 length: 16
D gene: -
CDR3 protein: CASSLSSRSSYNEQFF
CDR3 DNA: TGTGCCAGCAGCTTATCGTCCAGAAGCTCCTACAATGAGCAGTTCTTC

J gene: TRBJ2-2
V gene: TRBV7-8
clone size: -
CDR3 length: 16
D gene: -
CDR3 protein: CASSSPRIGNTGELFF
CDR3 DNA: TGTGCCAGCAGCTCTCCTAGGATTGGGAACACCGGGGAGCTGTTTTTT

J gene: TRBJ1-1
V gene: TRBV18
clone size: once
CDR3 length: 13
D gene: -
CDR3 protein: CASSPPSGSEAFF
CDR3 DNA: TGTGCCAGCTCACCTCCTTCGGGGAGTGAAGCTTTCTTT

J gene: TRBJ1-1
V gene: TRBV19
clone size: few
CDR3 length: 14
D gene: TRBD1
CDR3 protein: CASIRTGRNTEAFF
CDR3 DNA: TGTGCCAGTATTCGGACAGGGAGGAACACTGAAGCTTTCTTT

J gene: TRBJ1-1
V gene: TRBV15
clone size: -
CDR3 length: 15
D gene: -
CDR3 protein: CATSRDGGAHTEAFF
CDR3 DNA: TGTGCCACCAGCAGAGATGGGGGCGCGCACACTGAAGCTTTCTTT

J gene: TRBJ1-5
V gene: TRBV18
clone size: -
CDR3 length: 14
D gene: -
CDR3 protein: CASSPFNSNQPQHF
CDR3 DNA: TGTGCCAGCTCACCATTTAATAGCAATCAGCCCCAGCATTTT

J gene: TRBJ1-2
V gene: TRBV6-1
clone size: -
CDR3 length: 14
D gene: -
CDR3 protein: CASSSYPRRGGYTF
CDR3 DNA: TGTGCCAGCAGTTCATACCCCCGCAGGGGTGGCTACACCTTC

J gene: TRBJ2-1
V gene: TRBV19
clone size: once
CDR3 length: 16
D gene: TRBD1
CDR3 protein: CASSIAGTGVYNEQFF
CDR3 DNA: TGTGCCAGTAGTATCGCCGGGACAGGGGTCTACAATGAGCAGTTCTTC

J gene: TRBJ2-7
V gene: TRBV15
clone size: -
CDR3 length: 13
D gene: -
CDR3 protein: CATSRDVSYEQYF
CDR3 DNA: TGTGCCACCAGCAGAGATGTGAGCTACGAGCAGTACTTC

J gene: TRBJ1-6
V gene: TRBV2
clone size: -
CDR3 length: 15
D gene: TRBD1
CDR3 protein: CAGKDRVSSNSPLHF
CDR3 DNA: TGTGCCGGTAAAGACAGGGTGAGTTCCAATTCACCCCTCCACTTT

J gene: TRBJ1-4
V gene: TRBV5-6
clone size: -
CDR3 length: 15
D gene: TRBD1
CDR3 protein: CASSLASGGQEKLFF
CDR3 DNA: TGTGCCAGCAGCTTGGCCTCAGGGGGCCAGGAAAAACTGTTTTTT

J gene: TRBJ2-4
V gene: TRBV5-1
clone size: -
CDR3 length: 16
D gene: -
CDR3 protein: CASSLSGILAKNIQYF
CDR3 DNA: TGCGCCAGCAGCTTGTCAGGGATTTTAGCCAAAAACATTCAGTACTTC

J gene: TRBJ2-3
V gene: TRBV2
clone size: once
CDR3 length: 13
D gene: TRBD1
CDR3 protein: CASSGQGGDTQYF
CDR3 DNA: TGTGCCAGCAGTGGACAGGGTGGAGATACGCAGTATTTT

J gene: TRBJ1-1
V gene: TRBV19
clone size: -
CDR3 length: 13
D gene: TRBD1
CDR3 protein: CASSIEGGSLSFF
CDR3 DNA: TGTGCCAGTAGTATTGAAGGGGGCTCCCTTAGTTTCTTT

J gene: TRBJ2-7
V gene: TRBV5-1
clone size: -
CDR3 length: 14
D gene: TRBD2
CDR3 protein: CASSLAGGSYEQYF
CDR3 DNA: TGCGCCAGCAGCTTGGCCGGGGGGAGCTACGAGCAGTACTTC

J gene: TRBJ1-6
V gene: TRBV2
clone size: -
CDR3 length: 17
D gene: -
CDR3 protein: CASSEASNRAGNSPLHF
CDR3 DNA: TGTGCCAGCAGTGAAGCGTCGAACAGGGCTGGTAATTCACCCCTCCACTTT

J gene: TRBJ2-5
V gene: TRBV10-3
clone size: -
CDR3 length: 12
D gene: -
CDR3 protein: CASSGSQETQYF
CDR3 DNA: TGTGCCAGCAGCGGGTCCCAAGAGACCCAGTACTTC

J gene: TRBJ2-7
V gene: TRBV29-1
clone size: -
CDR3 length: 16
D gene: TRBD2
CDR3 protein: CSALPFSGGESYEQYF
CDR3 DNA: TGCAGCGCCCTCCCGTTTTCGGGGGGGGAATCCTACGAGCAGTACTTC

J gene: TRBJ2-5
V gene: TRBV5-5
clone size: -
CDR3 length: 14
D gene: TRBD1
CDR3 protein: CASSEPGQVETQYF
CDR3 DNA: TGTGCCAGCAGCGAACCGGGACAGGTGGAGACCCAGTACTTC

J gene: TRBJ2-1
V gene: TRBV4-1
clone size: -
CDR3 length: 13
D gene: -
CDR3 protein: CASSQSNPREQFF
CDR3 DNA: TGCGCCAGCAGCCAAAGTAACCCTAGGGAGCAGTTCTTC

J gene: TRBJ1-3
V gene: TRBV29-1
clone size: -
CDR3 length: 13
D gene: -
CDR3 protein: CSETPQGGNTIYF
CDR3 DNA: TGCAGCGAGACCCCCCAGGGCGGAAACACCATATATTTT

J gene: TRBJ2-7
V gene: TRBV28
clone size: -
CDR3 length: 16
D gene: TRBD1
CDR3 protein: CASRSRQGLDSYEQYF
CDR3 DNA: TGTGCCAGCAGGTCGAGACAGGGGCTAGACTCCTACGAGCAGTACTTC

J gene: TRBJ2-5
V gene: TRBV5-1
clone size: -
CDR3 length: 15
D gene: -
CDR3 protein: CASGLEGSGEETQYF
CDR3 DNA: TGCGCCAGCGGCTTGGAGGGTAGCGGAGAAGAGACCCAGTACTTC

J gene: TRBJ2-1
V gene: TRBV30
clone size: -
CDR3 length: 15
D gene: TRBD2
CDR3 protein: CAGKGLAGNGHEQFF
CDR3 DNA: TGTGCCGGGAAGGGACTAGCGGGAAACGGGCATGAGCAGTTCTTC

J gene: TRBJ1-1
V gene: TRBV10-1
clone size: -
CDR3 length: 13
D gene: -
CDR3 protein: CASSDRGVTEAFF
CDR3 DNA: TGCGCCAGCAGTGATCGCGGGGTCACTGAAGCTTTCTTT

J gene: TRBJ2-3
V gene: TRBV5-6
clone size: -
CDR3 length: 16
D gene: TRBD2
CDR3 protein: CASSLVAGGSTDTQYF
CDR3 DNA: TGTGCCAGCAGCTTGGTGGCGGGGGGAAGCACAGATACGCAGTATTTT

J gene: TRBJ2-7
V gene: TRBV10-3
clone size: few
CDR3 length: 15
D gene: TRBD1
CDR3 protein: CAISDDRVRPYEQYF
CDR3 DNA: TGTGCCATCAGTGATGACAGGGTGCGGCCATACGAGCAGTACTTC

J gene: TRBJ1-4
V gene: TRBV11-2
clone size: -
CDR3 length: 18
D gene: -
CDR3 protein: CASSPTGTRGALNEKLFF
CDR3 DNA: TGTGCCAGCAGCCCTACCGGGACTAGGGGGGCCCTGAATGAAAAACTGTTTTTT

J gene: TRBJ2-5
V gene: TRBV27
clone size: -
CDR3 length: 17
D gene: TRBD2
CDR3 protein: CASSPLRLAGYQETQYF
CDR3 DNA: TGTGCCAGCAGTCCACTTAGACTAGCGGGGTATCAAGAGACCCAGTACTTC

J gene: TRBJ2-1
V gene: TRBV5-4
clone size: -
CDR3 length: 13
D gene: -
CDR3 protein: CASSLSHYNEQFF
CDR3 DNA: TGTGCCAGCAGCTTGTCCCACTACAATGAGCAGTTCTTC

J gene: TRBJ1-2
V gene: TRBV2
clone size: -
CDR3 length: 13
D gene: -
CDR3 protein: CASSTQENYGYTF
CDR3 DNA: TGTGCCAGCAGTACACAGGAGAACTATGGCTACACCTTC

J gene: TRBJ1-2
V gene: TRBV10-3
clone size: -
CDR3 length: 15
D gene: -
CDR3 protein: CAISESLGATTGYTF
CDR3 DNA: TGTGCCATCAGTGAGTCTCTGGGGGCAACCACTGGCTACACCTTC

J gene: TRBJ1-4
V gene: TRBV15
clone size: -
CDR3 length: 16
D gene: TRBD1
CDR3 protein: CATSRALTGQNEKLFF
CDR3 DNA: TGTGCCACCAGCAGAGCCCTGACAGGGCAAAATGAAAAACTGTTTTTT